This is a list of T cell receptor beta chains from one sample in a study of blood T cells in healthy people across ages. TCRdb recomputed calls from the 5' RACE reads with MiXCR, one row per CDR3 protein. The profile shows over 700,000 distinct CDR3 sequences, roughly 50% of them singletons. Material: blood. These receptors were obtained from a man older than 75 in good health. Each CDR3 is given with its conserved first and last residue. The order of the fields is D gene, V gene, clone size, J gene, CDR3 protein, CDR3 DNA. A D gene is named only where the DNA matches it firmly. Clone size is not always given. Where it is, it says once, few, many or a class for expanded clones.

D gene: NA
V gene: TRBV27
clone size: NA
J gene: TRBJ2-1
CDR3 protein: CASSFLATGTYNEQFF
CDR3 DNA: TGTGCCAGCAGTTTCCTAGCGACTGGCACCTACAATGAGCAGTTCTTC

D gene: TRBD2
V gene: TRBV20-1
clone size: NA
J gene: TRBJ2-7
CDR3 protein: CSVETGLAVEQYF
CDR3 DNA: TGCAGTGTTGAGACGGGACTAGCGGTCGAGCAGTACTTC

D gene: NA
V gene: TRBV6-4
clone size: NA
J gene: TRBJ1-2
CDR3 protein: CASSDSNHGGYTF
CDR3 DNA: TGTGCCAGCAGTGACTCGAATCACGGGGGCTACACCTTC

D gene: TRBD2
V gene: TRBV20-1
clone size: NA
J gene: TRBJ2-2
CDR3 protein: CSVRPLAGGIGELFF
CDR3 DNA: TGCAGTGTTCGTCCCCTAGCGGGCGGGATCGGGGAGCTGTTTTTT

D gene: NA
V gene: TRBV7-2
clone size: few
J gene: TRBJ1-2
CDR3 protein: CASSFDPGNGYTF
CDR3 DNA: TGTGCCAGCAGCTTTGATCCAGGGAATGGCTACACCTTC

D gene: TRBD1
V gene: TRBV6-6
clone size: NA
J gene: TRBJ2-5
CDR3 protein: CASETGGVETQYF
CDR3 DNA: TGTGCCAGCGAGACAGGGGGCGTCGAGACCCAGTACTTC

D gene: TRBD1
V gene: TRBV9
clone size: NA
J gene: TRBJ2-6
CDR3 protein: CASSARGTGANVLTF
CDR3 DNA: TGTGCCAGCAGTGCCAGGGGGACTGGGGCCAACGTCCTGACTTTC

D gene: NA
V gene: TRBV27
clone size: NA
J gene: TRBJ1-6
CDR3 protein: CASSRGGSYNSPLHF
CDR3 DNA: TGTGCCAGCAGTAGGGGGGGCTCCTATAATTCACCCCTCCACTTT

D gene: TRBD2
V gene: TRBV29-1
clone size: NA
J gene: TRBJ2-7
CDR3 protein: CSARSGRTEQYF
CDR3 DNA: TGCAGCGCGAGAAGCGGGAGGACCGAGCAGTACTTC

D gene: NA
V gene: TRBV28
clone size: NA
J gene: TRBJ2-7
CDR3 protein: CASSLSALGFRDEQYF
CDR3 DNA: TGTGCCAGCAGTTTATCGGCTTTGGGGTTCCGGGACGAGCAGTACTTC

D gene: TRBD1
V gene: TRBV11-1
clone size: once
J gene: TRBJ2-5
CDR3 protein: CASSLRQGRRQETQNF
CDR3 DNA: TGTGCCAGCAGCTTACGACAGGGTAGGAGGCAAGAGACCCAGAACTTC

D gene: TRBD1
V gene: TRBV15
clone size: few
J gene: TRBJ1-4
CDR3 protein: CATSRADRDNEKLFF
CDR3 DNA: TGTGCCACCAGCAGAGCAGACAGGGATAATGAAAAACTGTTTTTT

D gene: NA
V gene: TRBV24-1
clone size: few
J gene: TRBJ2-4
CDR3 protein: CATRDTDGGIQYF
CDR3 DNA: TGTGCCACAAGGGACACCGACGGTGGCATTCAGTACTTC

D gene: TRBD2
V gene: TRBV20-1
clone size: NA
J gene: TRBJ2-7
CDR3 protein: CSARLAGGKDEQYF
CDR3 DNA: TGCAGTGCTAGGTTAGCGGGAGGTAAGGACGAGCAGTACTTC

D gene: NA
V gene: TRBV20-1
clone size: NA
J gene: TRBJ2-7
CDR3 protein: CSASTRVLGEQYF
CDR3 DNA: TGCAGTGCCTCGACCCGCGTATTGGGCGAGCAGTACTTC

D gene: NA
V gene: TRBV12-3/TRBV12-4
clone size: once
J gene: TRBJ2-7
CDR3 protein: CASSLRQNPYEQYF
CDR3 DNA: TGTGCCAGCAGTTTGAGACAGAACCCCTACGAGCAGTACTTC

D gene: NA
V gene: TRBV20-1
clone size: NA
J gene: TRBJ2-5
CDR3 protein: CSASPGQLQETQYF
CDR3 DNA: TGCAGTGCTTCCCCAGGACAGCTCCAAGAGACCCAGTACTTC

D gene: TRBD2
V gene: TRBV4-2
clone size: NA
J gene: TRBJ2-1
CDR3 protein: CASSLASGSSSYNEQFF
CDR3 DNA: TGTGCCAGCAGCCTGGCTAGCGGGAGTAGCTCCTACAATGAGCAGTTCTTC

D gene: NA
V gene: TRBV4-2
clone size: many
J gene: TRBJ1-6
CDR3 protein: CASSQGYGGEYPLHF
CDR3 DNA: TGTGCCAGCAGCCAAGGTTACGGGGGCGAGTACCCCCTCCACTTT

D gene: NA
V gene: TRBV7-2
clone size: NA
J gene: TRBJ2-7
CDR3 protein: CASSLGLASFYEQYF
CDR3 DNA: TGTGCCAGCAGCTTAGGGCTCGCTAGCTTCTACGAGCAGTACTTC

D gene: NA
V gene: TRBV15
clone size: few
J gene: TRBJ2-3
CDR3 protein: CATSPYEGPRHRYAYF
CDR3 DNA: TGTGCCACCAGCCCCTATGAGGGGCCGCGGCACAGATACGCGTATTTT

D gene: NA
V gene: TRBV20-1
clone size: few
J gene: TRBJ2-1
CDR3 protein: CSARADSQGNEQFF
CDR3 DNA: TGCAGTGCTAGAGCTGACTCCCAGGGCAATGAGCAGTTCTTC

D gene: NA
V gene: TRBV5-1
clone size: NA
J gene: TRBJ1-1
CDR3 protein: CASSADRLLNTKAFF
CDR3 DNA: TGCGCCAGCAGCGCGGACAGACTTTTGAACACTAAAGCTTTCTTT

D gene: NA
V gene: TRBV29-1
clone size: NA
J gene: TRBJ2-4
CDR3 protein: CSGLGGRKNIQYF
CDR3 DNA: TGCAGCGGTCTCGGGGGCCGTAAAAACATTCAGTACTTC

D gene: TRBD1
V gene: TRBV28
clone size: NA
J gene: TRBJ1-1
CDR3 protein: CASTNAGTGGNTEAFF
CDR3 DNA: TGTGCCAGCACCAATGCCGGGACAGGGGGAAACACTGAAGCTTTCTTT

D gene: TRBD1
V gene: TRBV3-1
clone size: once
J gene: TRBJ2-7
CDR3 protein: CASSQEKGAIHEQYF
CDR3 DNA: TGTGCCAGCAGCCAAGAAAAGGGGGCGATCCATGAGCAGTACTTC

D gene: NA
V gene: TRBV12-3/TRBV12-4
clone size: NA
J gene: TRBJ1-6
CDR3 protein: CASRGRTGYNSPLHF
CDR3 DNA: TGTGCCAGCAGGGGGAGGACGGGCTATAATTCACCCCTCCACTTT

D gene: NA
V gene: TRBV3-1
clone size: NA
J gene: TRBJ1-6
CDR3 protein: CASSDRGYNSPLHF
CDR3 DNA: TGTGCCAGCAGCGATAGGGGCTATAATTCACCCCTCCACTTT

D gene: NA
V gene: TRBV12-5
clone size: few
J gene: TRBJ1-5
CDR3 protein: CASGVGGDQPQHF
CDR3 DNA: TGTGCTAGTGGTGTTGGGGGCGATCAGCCCCAGCATTTT

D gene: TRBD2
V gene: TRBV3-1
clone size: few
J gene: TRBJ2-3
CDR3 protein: CASTASGRDTQYF
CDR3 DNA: TGTGCCAGCACGGCTAGCGGGAGAGATACGCAGTATTTT

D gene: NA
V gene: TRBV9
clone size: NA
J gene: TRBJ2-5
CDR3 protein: CASSVSQRTVETQYF
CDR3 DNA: TGTGCCAGCAGCGTAAGTCAGCGGACTGTGGAGACCCAGTACTTC

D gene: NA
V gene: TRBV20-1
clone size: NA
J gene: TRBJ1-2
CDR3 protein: CSARESATTNYGYTF
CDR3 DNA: TGCAGTGCTAGAGAGTCGGCAACCACTAACTATGGCTACACCTTC

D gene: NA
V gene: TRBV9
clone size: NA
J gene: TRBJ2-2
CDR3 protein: CASSVTSSGTGELFF
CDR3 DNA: TGTGCCAGCAGCGTAACTTCTTCGGGGACCGGGGAGCTGTTTTTT

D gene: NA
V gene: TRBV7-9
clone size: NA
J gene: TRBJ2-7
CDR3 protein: CASSLVQAHEQYF
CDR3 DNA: TGTGCCAGCAGCTTAGTACAGGCCCACGAGCAGTACTTC

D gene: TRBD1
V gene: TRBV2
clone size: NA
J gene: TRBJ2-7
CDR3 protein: CASSEGDRGYTYEQYF
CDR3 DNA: TGTGCCAGCAGTGAGGGAGACAGGGGGTACACCTACGAGCAGTACTTC

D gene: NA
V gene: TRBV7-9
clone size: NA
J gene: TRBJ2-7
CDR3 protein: CASSLATDLSYEQYF
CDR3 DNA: TGTGCCAGCAGCTTAGCCACGGACCTCTCCTACGAGCAGTACTTC

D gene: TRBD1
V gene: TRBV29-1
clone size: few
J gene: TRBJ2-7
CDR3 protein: CSGGQVDEQYF
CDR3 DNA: TGCAGCGGGGGACAGGTGGACGAGCAGTACTTC